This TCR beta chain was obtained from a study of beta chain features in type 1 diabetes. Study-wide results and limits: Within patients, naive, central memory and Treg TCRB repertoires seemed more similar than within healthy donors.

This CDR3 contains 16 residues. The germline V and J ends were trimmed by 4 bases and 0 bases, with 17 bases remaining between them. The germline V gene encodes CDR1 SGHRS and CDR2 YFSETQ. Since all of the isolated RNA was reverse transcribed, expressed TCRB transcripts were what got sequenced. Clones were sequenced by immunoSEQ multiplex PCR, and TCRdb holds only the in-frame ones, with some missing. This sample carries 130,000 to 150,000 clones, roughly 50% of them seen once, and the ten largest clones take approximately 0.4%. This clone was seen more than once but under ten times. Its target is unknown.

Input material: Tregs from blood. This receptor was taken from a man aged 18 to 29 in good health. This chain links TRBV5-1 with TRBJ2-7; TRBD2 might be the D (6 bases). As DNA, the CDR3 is TGCGCCAGCAGCGGGGGGTCCCACGGGAGCTCCTACGAGCAGTACTTC. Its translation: CASSGGSHGSSYEQYF.